Presented here are 21 T cell receptor beta chains from one specimen sequenced in a study of T cell responses to AZD1222 COVID-19 vaccine. Libraries were prepared by immunoSEQ multiplex PCR; TCRdb keeps only in-frame clonotypes and omits some of them. The profile shows approximately 150,000 clones, over 85% of them singletons. The source was peripheral blood, collected on day 0 of AZD1222 vaccination. The receptors derive from an adult in good health.

V usage is TRBV5-1 and J usage is TRBJ1-1; D ambiguous. V was shortened by 4 bases and J by 1 base, with 11 bases between the two germline ends. The CDR3 consists of 14 residues. The germline CDR1 and CDR2 sequences are SGHRS and YFSETQ. The CDR3 sequence: CASSPLGENTEAFF. In nucleotides, the CDR3 is TGCGCCAGCAGCCCCCTTGGGGAGAACACTGAAGCTTTCTTT. The full variable domain, rest sourced from reference TRBV5-1 and TRBJ1-1, is KAGVTQTPRYLIKTRGQQVTLSCSPISGHRSVSWYQQTPGQGLQFLFEYFSETQRNKGNFPGRFSGRQFSNSRSEMNVSTLELGDSALYLCASSPLGENTEAFFGQGTRLTVV.

V and J are TRBV30 and TRBJ1-6, with D perhaps matching TRBD1 (5 bases). The V end lost 2 bases, the J end lost 5 bases, and 16 bases lay between the germline ends. Looked up from germline, CDR1 is GTSNPN and CDR2 is SVGIG (reference sequence). The CDR3 extends over 16 amino acids. The CDR3 loop reads CAWSSGRRGNNSPLHF. In DNA form, the CDR3 reads TGTGCCTGGAGTTCAGGGCGCCGGGGAAATAATTCACCCCTCCACTTT.

This rearrangement joins TRBV5-1 to TRBJ2-2; 7 positions agree with TRBD1. This CDR3 comprises 12 residues. The V segment lost 4 bases and the J segment 8 bases; nucleotides outside the gene matches: 2. Per germline, CDR1 SGHRS and CDR2 YFSETQ. The CDR3: CASSTGAGELFF. In DNA form, the CDR3 reads TGCGCCAGCAGCACAGGGGCAGGGGAGCTGTTTTTT.

This chain connects TRBV5-6 to TRBJ2-1, with unresolved D. Germline loops: CDR1 SGHDT, CDR2 YYEEEE. The CDR3 runs 16 residues. V lost 0 bases to trimming and J lost 0 bases, with 10 bases between them. DNA of the CDR3: TGTGCCAGCAGCTTGGTAGCAGCTTCCTCCTACAATGAGCAGTTCTTC. It is translated as CASSLVAASSYNEQFF.

The CDR3 bases are TGTGCCAGCAGCTCCTCCCGGGACAGGGCGTACTTC. Its translation is CASSSSRDRAYF. V gene TRBV6-5 combines with J gene TRBJ2-4; 9 bases map to TRBD1. The CDR3 has 12 amino acids. With V trimmed by 6 bases and J by 15 bases, 9 bases remained unmatched. Germline CDR1 MNHEY, CDR2 SVGAGI.

In the case of this clone: Other DNA sequences in the same sample also yield this CDR3. The chain couples TRBV24-1 to TRBJ1-5, with D perhaps matching TRBD1 (5 bases). Trimming stripped 1 base from V and 9 bases from J, with 6 bases between. Germline loops: CDR1 KGHDR, CDR2 SFDVKD. This CDR3 has 12 amino acids. In DNA, the CDR3 is TGTGCCACCAGTGATTTAACAGGGCCCCAGCATTTT. Its protein product is CATSDLTGPQHF.

Of note for this clone: This same CDR3 is encoded by further DNA sequences in the sample. The J gene is TRBJ2-7, the V gene TRBV6-5, with TRBD2 as a possible D gene (6 bases). The V and J ends lost 6 bases and 6 bases respectively, with 12 bases between them. Germline CDR1 and CDR2: MNHEY and SVGAGI. The CDR3 length is 12 residues. The CDR3 DNA reads as TGTGCCAGCAGCCCCGGGGGTGGCGAGCAGTACTTC. It translates to CASSPGGGEQYF.

The chain is built from TRBV5-6 and TRBJ2-6, with a weak D call TRBD2 (6 bases). This CDR3 spans 15 amino acids. Germline assignment: CDR1 SGHDT and CDR2 YYEEEE. Trimming took 3 bases from V and 0 from J, leaving 7 bases between them. CDR3 residues: CASSYGSSGANVLTF. The CDR3 DNA reads as TGTGCCAGCAGCTACGGGAGCTCTGGGGCCAACGTCCTGACTTTC.

This clone showed up just once. V usage is TRBV5-1 and J usage is TRBJ1-2, with TRBD1 matching 8 bases. The CDR3 extends over 15 amino acids. In germline, CDR1 is SGHRS, CDR2 YFSETQ. Germline trimming cut 0 bases from V and 8 bases from J; bases unmatched to any gene: 9. The CDR3 DNA follows: TGCGCCAGCAGCTTGGCCGCCCAGGGGGCTGGAGGCTACACCTTC. Its translation is CASSLAAQGAGGYTF. Variable domain in full (rest from reference TRBV5-1 and TRBJ1-2): KAGVTQTPRYLIKTRGQQVTLSCSPISGHRSVSWYQQTPGQGLQFLFEYFSETQRNKGNFPGRFSGRQFSNSRSEMNVSTLELGDSALYLCASSLAAQGAGGYTFGSGTRLTVV.

The chain combines TRBV6-5 with TRBJ2-7; maybe TRBD2 (5 bases). V lost 7 bases and J lost 0, with 13 bases in between. The germline V gene has CDR1 MNHEY and CDR2 SVGAGI. The CDR3 covers 14 residues. CDR3 residues: CASKYEGTSYEQYF. The CDR3 coding sequence is TGTGCCAGCAAGTACGAGGGCACCTCCTACGAGCAGTACTTC.

The V and J genes are TRBV18 and TRBJ1-2, with 11 bases fitting TRBD1. This CDR3 contains 16 residues. Germline V CDR1 and CDR2: KGHSH, LQKENI. Trimming removed 2 bases from V and 5 bases from J; junction bases left unmatched: 7. The CDR3 DNA reads TGTGCCAGCTCACCAGGGGACAGGGGGATGTTGTATGGCTACACCTTC. Amino acid sequence: CASSPGDRGMLYGYTF.

A single count supports this clone. The chain couples TRBV7-8 to TRBJ1-1; tentative D call: TRBD1 (5 bases). Germline CDR1 SGHVS, CDR2 FQNEAQ. This CDR3 contains 15 residues. The V and J ends lost 2 bases and 0 bases respectively, with 10 bases between them. The CDR3 reads CASSLIQGMNTEAFF. In nucleotides, the CDR3 is TGTGCCAGCAGCTTAATCCAGGGAATGAACACTGAAGCTTTCTTT.

The chain joins TRBV7-9 to TRBJ1-2; 8 bases are shared with TRBD1. This CDR3 has 13 residues. V lost 4 bases and J lost 8; bases outside the gene matches: 6. Germline CDR1 is SEHNR and CDR2 is FQNEAQ (reference sequence). The CDR3, as DNA: TGTGCCAGCAGCTCTGACAGGGGTTGGGGCTACACCTTC. It specifies CASSSDRGWGYTF.

The chain's CDR3 is CASNVNPNRVKGLGYTF. In DNA, the CDR3 is TGTGCCAGCAACGTAAACCCTAACAGGGTGAAGGGTCTCGGCTACACCTTC. V and J are TRBV21-1 and TRBJ1-2; the D call TRBD1 from the table was never checked on the DNA. TRBV21-1 constitutes a pseudogene. The CDR3 contains 17 residues.

The chain recombines TRBV14 with TRBJ2-7; maybe TRBD2 (6 bases). The CDR3 runs 13 residues. The V end was cut by 3 bases, the J end by 4 bases, with 10 bases between. Germline V gene lookup returns CDR1 SGHDN and CDR2 FVKESK. This CDR3 reads CASSQGTEYEQYF. The CDR3 DNA is TGTGCCAGCAGCCAGGGGACTGAGTACGAGCAGTACTTC.

This clone was observed a few times. This chain links TRBV19 with TRBJ1-2; D is perhaps TRBD1 (6 bases). This CDR3 comprises 14 residues. Per germline, CDR1 LNHDA and CDR2 SQIVND (reference sequence). Between the trimmed V and J ends, which lost 7 bases and 2 bases, there was a span of 14 bases. In nucleotides, the CDR3 is TGTGCCAGTACTCCTCGGGGGCGAAACTATGGCTACACCTTC. Residues: CASTPRGRNYGYTF.

The V gene is TRBV4-1, the J gene TRBJ2-1, with TRBD2 identical over 12 bases. The CDR3 spans 18 residues. V lost 0 bases, J lost 3 bases, and 6 bases stayed unmatched. Germline values: CDR1 MGHRA, CDR2 YSYEKL. CDR3 coding DNA: TGCGCCAGCAGCCAAGAGGGACTAGCGGGCCCCGACTACAATGAGCAGTTCTTC. It is translated as CASSQEGLAGPDYNEQFF.

This clone showed up just a few times. This chain links TRBV30 with TRBJ1-1; no definite D call. Trimming removed 2 bases from V and 8 bases from J, with 12 bases in between. Germline CDR1 reads GTSNPN; CDR2 reads SVGIG (reference sequence). CDR3 length equals 12 residues. The CDR3: CAWSPHRREAFF. The CDR3 region has the DNA TGTGCCTGGAGTCCCCACAGACGGGAAGCTTTCTTT.

The rearrangement uses TRBV5-4 and TRBJ1-1; perhaps TRBD1 as D (5 bases). Trimming took 3 bases from V and 5 from J, leaving 11 bases between them. CDR1 and CDR2 from the germline V gene are SGHNT and YYREEE (reference sequence). This CDR3 region has 13 residues. CDR3: CASSSEGWTEAFF. The CDR3 bases are TGTGCCAGCAGCTCAGAGGGGTGGACTGAAGCTTTCTTT. Variable domain in full (rest from reference TRBV5-4 and TRBJ1-1): ETGVTQSPTHLIKTRGQQVTLRCSSQSGHNTVSWYQQALGQGPQFIFQYYREEENGRGNFPPRFSGLQFPNYSSELNVNALELDDSALYLCASSSEGWTEAFFGQGTRLTVV.

The rearrangement joins TRBV20-1 to TRBJ2-1; the D is unclear. Germline V gene lookup returns CDR1 DFQATT and CDR2 SNEGSKA (reference sequence). V lost 6 bases to trimming and J lost 4 bases, with 7 bases between them. This CDR3 contains 11 residues. CDR3 sequence: CSAPRYNEQFF. For the CDR3, the DNA is TGCAGTGCCCCCCGATACAATGAGCAGTTCTTC.

The chain joins TRBV6-6 to TRBJ1-1, with 10 bases aligning to TRBD1. The CDR3 has 16 amino acids. J lost 5 bases, V lost 1 base, and 7 bases had no gene match. The germline V gene has CDR1 MNHNY and CDR2 SVGAGI (reference sequence). CDR3 DNA: TGTGCCAGCAGTTACTTCCGGGACAGGGGACGGACTGAAGCTTTCTTT. This sequence encodes CASSYFRDRGRTEAFF.